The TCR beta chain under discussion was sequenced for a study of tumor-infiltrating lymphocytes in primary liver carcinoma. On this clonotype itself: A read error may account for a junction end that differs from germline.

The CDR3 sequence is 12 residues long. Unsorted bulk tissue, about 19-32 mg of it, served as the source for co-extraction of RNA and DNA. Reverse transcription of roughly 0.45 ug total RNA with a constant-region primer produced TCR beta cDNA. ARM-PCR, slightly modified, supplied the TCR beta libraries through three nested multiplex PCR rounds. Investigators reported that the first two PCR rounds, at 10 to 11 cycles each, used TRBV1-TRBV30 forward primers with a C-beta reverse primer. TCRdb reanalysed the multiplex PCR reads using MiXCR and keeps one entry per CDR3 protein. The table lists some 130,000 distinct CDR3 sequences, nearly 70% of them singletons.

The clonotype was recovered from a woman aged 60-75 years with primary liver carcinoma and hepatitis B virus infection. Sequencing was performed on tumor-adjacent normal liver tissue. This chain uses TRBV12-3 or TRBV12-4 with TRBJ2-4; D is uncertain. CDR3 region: CASSLMVNIQYF. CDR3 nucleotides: TGCGCCAGCAGTCTCATGGTAAACATTCAGTACTTC.